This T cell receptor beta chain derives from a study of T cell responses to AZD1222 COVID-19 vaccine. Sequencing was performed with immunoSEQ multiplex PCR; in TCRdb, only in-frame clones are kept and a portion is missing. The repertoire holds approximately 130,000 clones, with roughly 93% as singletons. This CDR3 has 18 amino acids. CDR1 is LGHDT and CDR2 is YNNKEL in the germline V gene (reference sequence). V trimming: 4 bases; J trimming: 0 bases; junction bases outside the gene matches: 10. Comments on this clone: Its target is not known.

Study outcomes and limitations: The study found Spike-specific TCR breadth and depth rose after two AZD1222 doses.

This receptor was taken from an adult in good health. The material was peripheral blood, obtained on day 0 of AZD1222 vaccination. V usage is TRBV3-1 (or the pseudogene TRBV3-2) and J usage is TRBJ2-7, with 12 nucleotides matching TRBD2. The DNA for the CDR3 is TGTGCCAGCAGCCCCGGGAGGACTAGCGGGATCCTCTCCTACGAGCAGTACTTC. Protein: CASSPGRTSGILSYEQYF.